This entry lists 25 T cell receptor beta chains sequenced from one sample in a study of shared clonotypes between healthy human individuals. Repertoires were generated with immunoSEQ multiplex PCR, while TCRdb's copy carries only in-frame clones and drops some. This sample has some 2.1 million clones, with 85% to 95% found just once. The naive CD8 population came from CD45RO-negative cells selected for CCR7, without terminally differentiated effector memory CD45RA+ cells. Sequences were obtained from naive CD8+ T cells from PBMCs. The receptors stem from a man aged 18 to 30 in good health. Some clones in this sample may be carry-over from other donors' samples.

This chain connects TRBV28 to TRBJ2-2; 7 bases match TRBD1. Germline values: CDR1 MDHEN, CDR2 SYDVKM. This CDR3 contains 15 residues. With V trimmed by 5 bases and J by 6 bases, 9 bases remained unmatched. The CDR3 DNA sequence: TGTGCCAGCAGTCCCCTTACAGGGGTTTCCGGGGAGCTGTTTTTT. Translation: CASSPLTGVSGELFF.

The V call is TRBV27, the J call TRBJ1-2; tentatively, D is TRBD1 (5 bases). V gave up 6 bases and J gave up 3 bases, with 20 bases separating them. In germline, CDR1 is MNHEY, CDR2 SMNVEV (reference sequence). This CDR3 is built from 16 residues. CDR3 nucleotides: TGTGCCAGCAGCCCGGGGCTTTTCCCCCGCCACTATGGCTACACCTTC. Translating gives CASSPGLFPRHYGYTF.

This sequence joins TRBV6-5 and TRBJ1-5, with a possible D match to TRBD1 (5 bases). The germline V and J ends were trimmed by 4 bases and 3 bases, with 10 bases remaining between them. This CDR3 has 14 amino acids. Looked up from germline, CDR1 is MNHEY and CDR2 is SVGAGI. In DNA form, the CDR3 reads TGTGCCAGCAGTTCGACAGACTTCAATCAGCCCCAGCATTTT. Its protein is CASSSTDFNQPQHF.

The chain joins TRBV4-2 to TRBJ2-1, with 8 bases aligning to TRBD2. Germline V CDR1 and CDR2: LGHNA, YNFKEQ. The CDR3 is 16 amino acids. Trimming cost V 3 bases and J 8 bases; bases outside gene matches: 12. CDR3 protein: CASSQSLGGRKYEQFF. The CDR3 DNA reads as TGTGCCAGCAGCCAGAGCCTTGGCGGGAGGAAGTATGAGCAGTTCTTC.

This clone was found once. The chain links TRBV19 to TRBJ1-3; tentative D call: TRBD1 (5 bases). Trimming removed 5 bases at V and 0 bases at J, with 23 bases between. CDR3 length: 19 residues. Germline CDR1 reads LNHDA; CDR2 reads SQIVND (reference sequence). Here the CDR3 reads CASSPHVGNRRLSGNTIYF. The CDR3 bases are TGTGCCAGTAGTCCACACGTGGGAAACAGGCGCCTCTCTGGAAACACCATATATTTT.

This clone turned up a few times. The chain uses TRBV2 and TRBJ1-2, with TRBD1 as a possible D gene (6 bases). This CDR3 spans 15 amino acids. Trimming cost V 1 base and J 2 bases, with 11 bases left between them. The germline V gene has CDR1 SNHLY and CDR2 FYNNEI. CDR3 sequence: CASSEVRTGNYGYTF. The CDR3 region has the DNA TGTGCCAGCAGTGAAGTCCGCACAGGGAACTATGGCTACACCTTC. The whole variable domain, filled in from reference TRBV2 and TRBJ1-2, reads EPEVTQTPSHQVTQMGQEVILRCVPISNHLYFYWYRQILGQKVEFLVSFYNNEISEKSEIFDDQFSVERPDGSNFTLKIRSTKLEDSAMYFCASSEVRTGNYGYTFGSGTRLTVV.

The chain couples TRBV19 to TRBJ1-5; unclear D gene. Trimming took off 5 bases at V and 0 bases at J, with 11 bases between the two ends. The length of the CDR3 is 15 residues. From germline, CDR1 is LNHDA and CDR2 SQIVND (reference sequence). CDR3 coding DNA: TGTGCCAGTAGTCCCCTGAGGGTTAGCAATCAGCCCCAGCATTTT. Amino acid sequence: CASSPLRVSNQPQHF.

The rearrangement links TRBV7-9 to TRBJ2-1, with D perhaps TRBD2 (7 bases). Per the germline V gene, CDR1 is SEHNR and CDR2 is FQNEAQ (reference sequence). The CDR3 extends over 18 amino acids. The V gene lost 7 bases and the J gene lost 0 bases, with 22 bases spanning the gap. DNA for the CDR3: TGTGCCAGCATTCCCGGGGGGCGAGGCGGGTTCTCCTACAATGAGCAGTTCTTC. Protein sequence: CASIPGGRGGFSYNEQFF.

CDR3 sequence (DNA): TGTGCCAGCAGCGGGCCCGGAAGTTCCTCCTACAATGAGCAGTTCTTC. Amino acid sequence: CASSGPGSSSYNEQFF. The chain has TRBV9 and TRBJ2-1; D not certain. Trimming took off 3 bases at V and 0 bases at J, with 13 bases between the two ends. There are 16 residues in the CDR3. Germline CDR1 SGDLS, CDR2 YYNGEE.

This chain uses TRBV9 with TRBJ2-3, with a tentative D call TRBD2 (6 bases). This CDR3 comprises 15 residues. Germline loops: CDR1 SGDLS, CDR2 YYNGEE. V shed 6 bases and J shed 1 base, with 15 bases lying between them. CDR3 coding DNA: TGTGCCAGCAACTTCTTGGGCGGGGGCACAGATACGCAGTATTTT. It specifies CASNFLGGGTDTQYF.

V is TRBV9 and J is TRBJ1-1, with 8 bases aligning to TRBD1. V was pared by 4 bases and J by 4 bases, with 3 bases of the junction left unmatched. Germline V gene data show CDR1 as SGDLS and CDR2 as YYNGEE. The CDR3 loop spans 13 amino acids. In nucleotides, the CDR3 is TGTGCCAGCAGCCCGACAGGGGCCACTGAAGCTTTCTTT. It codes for CASSPTGATEAFF.

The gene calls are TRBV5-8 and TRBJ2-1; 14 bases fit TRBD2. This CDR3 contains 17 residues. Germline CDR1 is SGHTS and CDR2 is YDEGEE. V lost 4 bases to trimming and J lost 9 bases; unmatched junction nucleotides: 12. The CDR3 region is CASSQGLAGGLEGEQFF. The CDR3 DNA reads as TGTGCCAGCAGCCAAGGACTAGCGGGAGGATTGGAAGGTGAGCAGTTCTTC.

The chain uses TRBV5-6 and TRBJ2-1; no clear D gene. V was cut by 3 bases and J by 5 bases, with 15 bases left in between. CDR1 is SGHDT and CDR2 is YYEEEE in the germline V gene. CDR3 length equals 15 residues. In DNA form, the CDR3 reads TGTGCCAGCAGCTCCATTTTACTTCTCGACAATGAGCAGTTCTTC. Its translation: CASSSILLLDNEQFF.

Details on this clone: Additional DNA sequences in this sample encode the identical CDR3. The CDR3 reads CSVGGKDGYTF. The CDR3, as DNA: TGCAGCGTTGGAGGAAAGGATGGCTACACCTTC. The chain has TRBV29-1 and TRBJ1-2, with unresolved D. The CDR3 has 11 amino acids. CDR1 is SQVTM and CDR2 is ANQGSEA in the germline V gene. The V gene lost 4 bases and the J gene lost 6 bases, with 9 bases spanning the gap. The entire variable domain, with the rest obtained from reference TRBV29-1 and TRBJ1-2, is as follows: SAVISQKPSRDICQRGTSLTIQCQVDSQVTMMFWYRQQPGQSLTLIATANQGSEATYESGFVIDKFPISRPNLTFSTLTVSNMSPEDSSIYLCSVGGKDGYTFGSGTRLTVV.

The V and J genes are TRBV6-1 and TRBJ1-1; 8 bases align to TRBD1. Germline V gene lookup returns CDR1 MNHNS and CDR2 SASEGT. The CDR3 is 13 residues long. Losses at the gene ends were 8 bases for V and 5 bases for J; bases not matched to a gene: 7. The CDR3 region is CASWGRQGTEAFF. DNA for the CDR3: TGTGCCAGCTGGGGCAGACAGGGGACTGAAGCTTTCTTT.

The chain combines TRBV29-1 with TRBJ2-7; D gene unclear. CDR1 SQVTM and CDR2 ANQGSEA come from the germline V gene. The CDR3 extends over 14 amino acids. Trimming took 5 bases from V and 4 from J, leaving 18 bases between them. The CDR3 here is CSVLLEIPSYEQYF. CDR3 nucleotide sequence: TGCAGCGTTCTCCTAGAGATCCCCTCTTACGAGCAGTACTTC.

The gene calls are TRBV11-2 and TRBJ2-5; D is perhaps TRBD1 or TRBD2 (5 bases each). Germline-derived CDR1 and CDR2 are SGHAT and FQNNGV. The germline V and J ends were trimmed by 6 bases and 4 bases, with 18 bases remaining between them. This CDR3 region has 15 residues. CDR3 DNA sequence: TGTGCCAGCAGTCGCCCCGGGACGGCTGGAGAGACCCAGTACTTC. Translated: CASSRPGTAGETQYF.

CDR3 nucleotides: TGCGCCAGCAGTGAGTCTCCGGTTAGCTCCTACAATGAGCAGTTCTTC. This encodes CASSESPVSSYNEQFF. The rearrangement uses TRBV10-1 and TRBJ2-1, with unresolved D. CDR1 and CDR2 from the germline V gene are WNHNN and SYGVQD (reference sequence). The length of the CDR3 is 16 residues. The V end lost 0 bases, the J end lost 0 bases, and 9 bases lay between the germline ends.

The CDR3 coding sequence is TGTGCCAGCAGCTTAGTTACTAGCGACAATGAGCAGTTCTTC. Translating gives CASSLVTSDNEQFF. The rearrangement links TRBV7-9 to TRBJ2-1; TRBD2 aligns across 7 bases. V shed 1 base and J 5 bases; nucleotides not matched to a gene: 2. CDR1 is SEHNR, CDR2 FQNEAQ, per germline (reference sequence). The CDR3 is made up of 14 amino acids.

The CDR3 spells CASSGGEGFYEQYF. The CDR3 DNA reads as TGCGCCAGCAGCGGAGGTGAAGGCTTTTACGAGCAGTACTTC. This rearrangement joins TRBV5-1 to TRBJ2-7; a possible D gene is TRBD2 (5 bases). Per the germline V gene, CDR1 is SGHRS and CDR2 is YFSETQ. With 4 bases removed from V and 4 bases from J, the gap between germline ends came to 15 bases. The CDR3 length is 14 residues.

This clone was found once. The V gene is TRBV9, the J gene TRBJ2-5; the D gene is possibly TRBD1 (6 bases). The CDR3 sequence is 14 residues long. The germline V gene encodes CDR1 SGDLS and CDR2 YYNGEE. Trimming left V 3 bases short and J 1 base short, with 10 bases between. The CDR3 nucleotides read TGTGCCAGCAGCGAGGGGGACACCCAAGAGACCCAGTACTTC. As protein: CASSEGDTQETQYF.

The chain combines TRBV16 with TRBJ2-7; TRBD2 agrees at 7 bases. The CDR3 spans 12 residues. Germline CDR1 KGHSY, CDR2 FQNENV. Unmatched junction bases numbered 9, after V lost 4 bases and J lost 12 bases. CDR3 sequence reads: CASSPSAREWYF. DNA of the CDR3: TGTGCCAGCAGCCCTTCCGCGCGGGAGTGGTACTTC.

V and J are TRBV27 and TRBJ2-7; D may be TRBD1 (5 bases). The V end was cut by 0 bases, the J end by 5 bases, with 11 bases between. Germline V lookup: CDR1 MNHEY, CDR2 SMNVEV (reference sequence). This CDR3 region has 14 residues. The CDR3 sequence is CASSLSRQGHEQYF. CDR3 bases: TGTGCCAGCAGTTTATCGCGGCAGGGCCACGAGCAGTACTTC.

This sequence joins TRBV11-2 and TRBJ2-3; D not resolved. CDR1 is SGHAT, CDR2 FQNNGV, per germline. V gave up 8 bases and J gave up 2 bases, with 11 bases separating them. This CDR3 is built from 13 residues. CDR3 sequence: CASALTHTDTQYF. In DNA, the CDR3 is TGTGCCAGCGCCTTGACTCACACAGATACGCAGTATTTT. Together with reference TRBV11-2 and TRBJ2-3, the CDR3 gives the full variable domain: EAGVAQSPRYKIIEKRQSVAFWCNPISGHATLYWYQQILGQGPKLLIQFQNNGVVDDSQLPKDRFSAERLKGVDSTLKIQPAKLEDSAVYLCASALTHTDTQYFGPGTRLTVL.

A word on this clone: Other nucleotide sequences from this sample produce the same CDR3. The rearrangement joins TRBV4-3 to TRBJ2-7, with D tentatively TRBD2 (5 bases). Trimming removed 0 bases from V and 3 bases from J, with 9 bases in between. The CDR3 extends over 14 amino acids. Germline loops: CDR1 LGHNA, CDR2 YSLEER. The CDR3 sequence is CASSQDLGVYEQYF. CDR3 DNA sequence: TGCGCCAGCAGCCAAGATCTGGGAGTCTACGAGCAGTACTTC.